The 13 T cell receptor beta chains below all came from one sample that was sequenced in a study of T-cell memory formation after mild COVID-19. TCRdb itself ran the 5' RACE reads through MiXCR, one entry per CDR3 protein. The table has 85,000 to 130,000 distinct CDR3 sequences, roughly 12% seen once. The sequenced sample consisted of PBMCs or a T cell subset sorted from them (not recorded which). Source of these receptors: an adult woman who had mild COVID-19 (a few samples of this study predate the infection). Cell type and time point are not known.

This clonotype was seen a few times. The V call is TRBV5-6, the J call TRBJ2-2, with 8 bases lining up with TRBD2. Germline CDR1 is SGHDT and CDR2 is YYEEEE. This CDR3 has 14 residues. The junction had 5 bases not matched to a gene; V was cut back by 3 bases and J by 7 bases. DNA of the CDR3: TGTGCCAGCAGCTGGGGACTAGTTAGCGGGGAGCTGTTTTTT. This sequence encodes CASSWGLVSGELFF.

The CDR3 DNA reads TGCGCCAGCAGCGGTGGGGGCCTGGACACCGGGGAGCTGTTTTTT. Amino acid sequence: CASSGGGLDTGELFF. This chain links TRBV5-1 with TRBJ2-2; TRBD1 is a possible D gene (6 bases). The CDR3 totals 15 residues. V lost 4 bases and J lost 3, with 13 bases in between. Germline lookup yields CDR1 SGHRS and CDR2 YFSETQ.

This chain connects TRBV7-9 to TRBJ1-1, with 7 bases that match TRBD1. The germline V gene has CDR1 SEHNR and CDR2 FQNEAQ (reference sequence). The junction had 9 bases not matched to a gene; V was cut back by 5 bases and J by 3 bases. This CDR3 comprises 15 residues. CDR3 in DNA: TGTGCCAGCAGCCGGCATACAGGGGACGACACTGAAGCTTTCTTT. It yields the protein CASSRHTGDDTEAFF.

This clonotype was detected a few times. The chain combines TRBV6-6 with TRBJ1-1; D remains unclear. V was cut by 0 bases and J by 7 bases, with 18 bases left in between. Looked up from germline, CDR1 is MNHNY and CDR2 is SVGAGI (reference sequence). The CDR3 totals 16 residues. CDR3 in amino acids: CASSYSIDFPGIEAFF. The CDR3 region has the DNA TGTGCCAGCAGTTACTCGATAGATTTTCCGGGAATTGAAGCTTTCTTT.

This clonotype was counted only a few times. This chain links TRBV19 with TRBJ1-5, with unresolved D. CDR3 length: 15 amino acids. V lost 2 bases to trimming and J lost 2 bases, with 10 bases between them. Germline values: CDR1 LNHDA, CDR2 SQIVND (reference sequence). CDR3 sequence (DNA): TGTGCCAGTAGTATAACGGCAGGCCGCAATCAGCCCCAGCATTTT. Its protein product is CASSITAGRNQPQHF.

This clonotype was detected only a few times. The CDR3 DNA sequence: TGTGCCAGCAGCCCACCCCTGGTTAGCGGGGGGACAGTCACCGGGGAGCTGTTTTTT. The encoded protein is CASSPPLVSGGTVTGELFF. The chain is built from TRBV7-9 and TRBJ2-2; 10 bases are shared with TRBD2. Germline lookup yields CDR1 SEHNR and CDR2 FQNEAQ (reference sequence). The length of the CDR3 is 19 residues. With V trimmed by 5 bases and J by 4 bases, 16 bases remained unmatched.

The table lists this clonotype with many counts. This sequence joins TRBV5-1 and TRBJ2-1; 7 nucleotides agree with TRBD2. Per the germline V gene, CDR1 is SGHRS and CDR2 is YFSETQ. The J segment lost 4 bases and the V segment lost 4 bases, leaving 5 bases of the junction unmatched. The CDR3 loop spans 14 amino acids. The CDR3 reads CASSPDSGYNEQFF. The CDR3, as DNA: TGCGCCAGCAGCCCCGATAGCGGGTACAATGAGCAGTTCTTC.

In DNA form, the CDR3 reads TGTGCCAGCAGCTACAGGGTAGGGGTCACTGAAGCTTTCTTT. The encoded protein is CASSYRVGVTEAFF. The genes are TRBV7-9 and TRBJ1-1, with a tentative D call TRBD1 (6 bases). Germline assignment: CDR1 SEHNR and CDR2 FQNEAQ (reference sequence). The CDR3 length is 14 residues. Trimming shortened V by 4 bases and J by 4 bases, and 13 bases separated the two germline ends.

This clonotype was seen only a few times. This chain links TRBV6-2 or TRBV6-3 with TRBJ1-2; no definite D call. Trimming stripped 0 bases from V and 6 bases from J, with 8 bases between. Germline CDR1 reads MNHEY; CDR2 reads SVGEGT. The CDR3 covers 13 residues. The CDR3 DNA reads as TGTGCCAGCAGTTACTCTTCTGGCCATGGCTACACCTTC. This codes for CASSYSSGHGYTF.

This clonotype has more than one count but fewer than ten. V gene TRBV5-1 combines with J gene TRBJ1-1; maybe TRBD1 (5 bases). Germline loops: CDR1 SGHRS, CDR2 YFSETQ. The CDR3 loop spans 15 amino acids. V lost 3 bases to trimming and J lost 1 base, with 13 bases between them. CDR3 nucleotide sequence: TGCGCCAGCAGCTGGGGGGGGGACGAGAACACTGAAGCTTTCTTT. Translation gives CASSWGGDENTEAFF.

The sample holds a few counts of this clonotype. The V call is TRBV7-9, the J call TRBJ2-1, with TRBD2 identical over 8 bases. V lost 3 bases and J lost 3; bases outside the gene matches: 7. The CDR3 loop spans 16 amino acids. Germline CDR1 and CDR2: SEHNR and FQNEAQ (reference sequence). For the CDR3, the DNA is TGTGCCAGCAGCTTCGGGGGGGGCACTCGCTACAATGAGCAGTTCTTC. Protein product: CASSFGGGTRYNEQFF.

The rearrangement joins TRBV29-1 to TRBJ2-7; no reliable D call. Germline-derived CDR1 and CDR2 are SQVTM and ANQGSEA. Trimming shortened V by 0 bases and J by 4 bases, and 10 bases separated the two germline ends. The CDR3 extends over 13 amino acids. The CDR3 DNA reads TGCAGCGTTGAAGAACCCGGCAAATACGAGCAGTACTTC. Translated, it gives CSVEEPGKYEQYF.

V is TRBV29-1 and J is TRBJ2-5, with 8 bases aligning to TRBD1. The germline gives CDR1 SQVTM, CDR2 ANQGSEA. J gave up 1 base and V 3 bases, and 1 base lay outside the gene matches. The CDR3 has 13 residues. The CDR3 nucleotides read TGCAGCGTTGATGGACAGGGCCAAGAGACCCAGTACTTC. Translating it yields CSVDGQGQETQYF. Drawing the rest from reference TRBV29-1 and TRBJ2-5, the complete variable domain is SAVISQKPSRDICQRGTSLTIQCQVDSQVTMMFWYRQQPGQSLTLIATANQGSEATYESGFVIDKFPISRPNLTFSTLTVSNMSPEDSSIYLCSVDGQGQETQYFGPGTRLLVL.